Each of the 4 T cell receptor beta chains below was sequenced from the same sample in a study of regulatory T cells in long-lasting Graves disease. This sample's time point: newly diagnosed GD, antithyroid drugs for less than 3 months. The TCR library was made from RNA extracted from PBMCs. The TCR beta library used iRepertoire HTBI primers with Arm-PCR amplification of CDR3. Each CDR3 protein is one row after TCRdb ran MiXCR on the multiplex PCR reads. Of about 470,000 distinct CDR3 sequences in the sample, 15% were seen once. This same sample was also part of a study on T cells in Graves' hyperthyroidism and ophthalmopathy.

The source was peripheral blood mononuclear cells (PBMCs), collected at new diagnosis, from a patient treated with antithyroid drugs. The receptors stem from a young woman with Graves disease.

Many counts were recorded for this clonotype. The rearrangement uses TRBV10-1 and TRBJ2-1; TRBD2 might be the D (6 bases). Germline-derived CDR1 and CDR2 are WNHNN and SYGVQD (reference sequence). This CDR3 is 15 amino acids long. CDR3 in DNA: TGCGCGGCTCATGGAACCTCGGGGACTCACAATGAGCAGTTCTTC. Protein sequence: CAAHGTSGTHNEQFF.

Many counts were recorded for this clonotype. The CDR3 bases are TGCAGTGCTAGAGTTAGGGGGGGAGATACGCAGTATTTT. Translated, it gives CSARVRGGDTQYF. The chain carries TRBV20-1 and TRBJ2-3; D may be TRBD2 (7 bases). CDR1 is DFQATT, CDR2 SNEGSKA, per germline (reference sequence). The V end lost 1 base, the J end lost 5 bases, and 10 bases lay between the germline ends. This CDR3 has 13 amino acids.

This clonotype was seen only a few times. The chain is built from TRBV19 and TRBJ1-1, with D uncertain. Trimming removed 7 bases from V and 1 base from J, with 13 bases in between. Germline-derived CDR1 and CDR2 are LNHDA and SQIVND (reference sequence). The CDR3 contains 14 residues. The DNA for the CDR3 is TGTGCCAGTACCTTGGGGAACGGGAACACTGAAGCTTTCTTT. It specifies CASTLGNGNTEAFF.

This clonotype has at least ten counts. The V gene is TRBV11-2, the J gene TRBJ1-4, with a weak D call TRBD1 (6 bases). Per germline, CDR1 SGHAT and CDR2 FQNNGV. The CDR3 totals 17 residues. The germline V and J ends were trimmed by 0 bases and 5 bases, with 16 bases remaining between them. The CDR3 bases are TGTGCCAGCAGCTTAGACGGTTGGCCAGGGGTAAATGAAAAACTGTTTTTT. It is translated as CASSLDGWPGVNEKLFF.